The clone carrying this TCR beta chain was picked up one time. The target antigen is unknown. These data are taken from a study of PD-1 blockade in mismatch repair-deficient tumors. The wider study: Enrolled about 2012-2016, patients had progressing, pretreated mismatch repair-deficient cancers of around 12 types. Notes on the study in general: After pembrolizumab, tumor-resident clones rose rapidly, then generally contracted before radiologic responses.

TCRdb's table, derived via immunoSEQ multiplex PCR, lists solely in-frame clones and lacks some. The sample has more than 15,000 clones, roughly 80% seen once; the top ten hold 15% to 20%. Specimen: PBMCs, collected before pembrolizumab treatment. The TCR was taken from an adult with mismatch repair-deficient cancer.

The CDR3: CASSQVAGRPDNEQFF. Written as DNA, the CDR3 is TGCGCCAGCAGCCAAGTCGCCGGGAGGCCAGACAATGAGCAGTTCTTC. The chain combines TRBV4-1 with TRBJ2-1; 7 bases are a match to TRBD2. After removal of 1 base from V and 5 bases from J, the junction contained 8 bases not matched to a gene. Germline CDR1 is MGHRA and CDR2 is YSYEKL. The CDR3 sequence is 16 residues long.